Below, 12 T cell receptor beta chains from the same sample are listed, as sequenced in a study of T-cell reconstitution after alpha-beta-depleted transplantation in children. TCRbeta library construction was performed incorporating unique molecular identifiers. Each CDR3 protein gets one entry after TCRdb re-called the PCR reads with MiXCR. The sample includes 800,000 to 1,000,000 distinct CDR3 sequences, around 30% of them seen just once. The sample was PBMCs, mostly from graft donor cells, taken 360 days after TCRalphabeta/CD19-depleted stem cell transplant. These receptors all come from a boy younger than two who had a stem cell transplant for SCID, so the T cells may come from the graft donor.

The DNA of the CDR3 is TGTGCCAGCAGCTTAACTATGGGTGAAAAACTGTTTTTT. This gives the protein CASSLTMGEKLFF. V and J are TRBV7-9 and TRBJ1-4; D is ambiguous. Trimming took off 2 bases at V and 7 bases at J, with 8 bases between the two ends. The CDR3 loop spans 13 amino acids. Germline V gene data show CDR1 as SEHNR and CDR2 as FQNEAQ (reference sequence).

The CDR3 DNA follows: TGTGCCAGCAGTTTGACGACTAGCGGGCCTTACAATGAGCAGTTCTTC. It yields the protein CASSLTTSGPYNEQFF. This chain joins TRBV12-3 or TRBV12-4 and TRBJ2-1; 10 nucleotides agree with TRBD2. This CDR3 is 16 amino acids long. The V and J ends lost 3 bases and 4 bases, in that order; junction bases with no gene match: 6.

This clonotype was counted a single time. The chain recombines TRBV7-3 with TRBJ2-1; D gene uncertain. CDR3 size: 15 residues. CDR1 SGHTA and CDR2 FQGTGA come from the germline V gene. Trimming shortened V by 2 bases and J by 3 bases, and 11 bases separated the two germline ends. CDR3 in DNA: TGTGCCAGCAGCTTATGGCAATCCTTCTACAATGAGCAGTTCTTC. This translates into CASSLWQSFYNEQFF.

The chain couples TRBV2 to TRBJ2-7; 7 bases agree with TRBD2. Germline V CDR1 and CDR2: SNHLY, FYNNEI. V shed 4 bases, J shed 6 bases, and the junction held 0 bases outside the gene matches. The CDR3 spans 11 residues. The CDR3 is CASSGEGEQYF. The CDR3, as DNA: TGTGCCAGCAGTGGGGAGGGCGAGCAGTACTTC.

The sample holds many counts of this clonotype. The chain combines TRBV20-1 with TRBJ2-7; D is unclear. With 3 bases removed from V and 5 bases from J, the gap between germline ends came to 20 bases. This CDR3 comprises 15 residues. Germline values: CDR1 DFQATT, CDR2 SNEGSKA (reference sequence). CDR3 in amino acids: CSASPPLILSDEQYF. The DNA for the CDR3 is TGCAGTGCTAGCCCACCCCTTATCTTGTCCGACGAGCAGTACTTC.

There are a few counts of this clonotype. This chain connects TRBV12-3 or TRBV12-4 to TRBJ1-5; no reliable D call. This CDR3 is built from 11 residues. The germline V and J ends were trimmed by 11 bases and 7 bases, with 12 bases remaining between them. The CDR3 DNA follows: TGTGCCGTAGGGCCTGGGCAGCCCCAGCATTTT. Its protein product is CAVGPGQPQHF.

This clonotype showed up just a few times. V gene TRBV7-2 combines with J gene TRBJ2-3; a weak D match, TRBD2 (5 bases). CDR3 length equals 13 residues. V was pared by 5 bases and J by 4 bases, with 10 bases between. Looked up from germline, CDR1 is SGHTA and CDR2 is FQGNSA. For the CDR3, the DNA is TGTGCCAGCAGCCCGTGGACTCCAGATACGCAGTATTTT. Its protein is CASSPWTPDTQYF.

This clonotype has a handful of counts. The chain's CDR3 is CASTLRRSTYNEQFF. As DNA, the CDR3 is TGTGCCAGCACCCTCCGGCGGAGTACCTACAATGAGCAGTTCTTC. V is TRBV7-6 and J is TRBJ2-1; D is ambiguous. Between the trimmed V and J ends, which lost 7 bases and 2 bases, there was a span of 15 bases. From germline, CDR1 is SGHVS and CDR2 FNYEAQ. This CDR3 spans 15 amino acids.

The chain links TRBV15 to TRBJ2-2; 8 bases align to TRBD2. This CDR3 is built from 16 residues. The germline V gene encodes CDR1 LNHNV and CDR2 YYDKDF (reference sequence). The V and J ends lost 5 bases and 7 bases, in that order; junction bases with no gene match: 12. This CDR3 reads CATSQSGTRLSGELFF. CDR3 in DNA: TGTGCCACCAGCCAATCAGGGACTAGGTTGAGCGGGGAGCTGTTTTTT.

In this sample, this clonotype turned up a few times. The V call is TRBV20-1, the J call TRBJ2-5, with a weak D call TRBD2 (7 bases). Per germline, CDR1 DFQATT and CDR2 SNEGSKA (reference sequence). The CDR3 is 15 amino acids. Deletions cut 3 bases from V and 1 base from J, with 15 bases between. CDR3 amino acids: CSASVEGGTQETQYF. CDR3 DNA sequence: TGCAGTGCTAGCGTTGAGGGGGGGACCCAAGAGACCCAGTACTTC.

The chain recombines TRBV5-5 with TRBJ2-1; 13 bases line up with TRBD2. Germline V lookup: CDR1 SGHKS, CDR2 YYEKEE (reference sequence). The V and J ends lost 4 bases and 13 bases, in that order; junction bases with no gene match: 11. This CDR3 spans 15 amino acids. The DNA for the CDR3 is TGTGCCAGCAGCGCACTAGCGGGGGGGCCTGGCGAACAGTTCTTC. Translating gives CASSALAGGPGEQFF.

CDR3 amino acids: CASSYPGGYNEQYF. The CDR3 nucleotides are TGTGCCAGCAGTTACCCAGGGGGCTACAACGAGCAGTACTTC. J is TRBJ2-7 and V is TRBV27, with 8 bases matching TRBD1. This CDR3 region has 14 residues. The V segment lost 4 bases and the J segment 5 bases; nucleotides outside the gene matches: 7. CDR1 MNHEY and CDR2 SMNVEV come from the germline V gene (reference sequence).